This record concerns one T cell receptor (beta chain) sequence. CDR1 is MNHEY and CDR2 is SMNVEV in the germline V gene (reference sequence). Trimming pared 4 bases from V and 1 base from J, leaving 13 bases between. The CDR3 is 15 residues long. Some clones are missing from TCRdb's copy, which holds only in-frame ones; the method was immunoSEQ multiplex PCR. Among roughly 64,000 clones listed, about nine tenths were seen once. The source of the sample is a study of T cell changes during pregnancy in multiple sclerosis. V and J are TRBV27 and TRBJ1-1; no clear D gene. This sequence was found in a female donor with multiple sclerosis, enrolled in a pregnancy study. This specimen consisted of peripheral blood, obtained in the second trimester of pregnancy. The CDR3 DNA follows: TGTGCCAGCAGTTCCCGTACAGCTTCGAACACTGAAGCTTTCTTT. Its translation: CASSSRTASNTEAFF.